Below, 29 T cell receptor beta chains from the same sample are listed, as sequenced in a study of cytomegalovirus exposure and HLA in healthy donors. In the PCR, 60 Vbeta and 13 Jbeta primers were used. Sequencing used immunoSEQ multiplex PCR; TCRdb keeps in-frame clones, though not all of them. The profile shows under 250,000 clones, roughly three quarters of them singletons. Material: PBMCs. The receptors were gathered from a man in his fifties or sixties in good health and CMV-seronegative.

The chain has TRBV5-1 and TRBJ2-6, with D tentatively TRBD2 (6 bases). In germline, CDR1 is SGHRS, CDR2 YFSETQ. The CDR3 length is 16 residues. Trimming left V 4 bases short and J 0 bases short, with 11 bases between. CDR3 protein: CASSAGLLSGANVLTF. The DNA for the CDR3 is TGCGCCAGCAGCGCGGGACTCCTCTCTGGGGCCAACGTCCTGACTTTC.

The J gene is TRBJ2-5, the V gene TRBV5-1, with D perhaps matching TRBD2 (6 bases). The CDR3 is 15 amino acids. CDR1 is SGHRS, CDR2 YFSETQ, per germline. Trimming removed 1 base from V and 1 base from J, with 11 bases in between. The CDR3 reads CASSLQRVFQETQYF. The CDR3 DNA is TGCGCCAGCAGCTTGCAGCGGGTGTTCCAAGAGACCCAGTACTTC. The whole variable domain, remainder taken from reference TRBV5-1 and TRBJ2-5, is KAGVTQTPRYLIKTRGQQVTLSCSPISGHRSVSWYQQTPGQGLQFLFEYFSETQRNKGNFPGRFSGRQFSNSRSEMNVSTLELGDSALYLCASSLQRVFQETQYFGPGTRLLVL.

With regard to this clone: Other DNA sequences in this specimen translate into the identical CDR3. The V call is TRBV9, the J call TRBJ1-1, with TRBD1 matching 7 bases. CDR1 is SGDLS and CDR2 is YYNGEE in the germline V gene. The J segment lost 1 base and the V segment lost 0 bases, leaving 0 bases of the junction unmatched. This CDR3 has 14 amino acids. CDR3 coding DNA: TGTGCCAGCAGCGTAGGGGACAGGAACACTGAAGCTTTCTTT. It specifies CASSVGDRNTEAFF.

This chain connects TRBV5-1 to TRBJ2-1, with D hard to call. Germline lookup yields CDR1 SGHRS and CDR2 YFSETQ. This CDR3 spans 11 amino acids. V gave up 4 bases and J gave up 10 bases, with 9 bases separating them. The CDR3 sequence: CASSQSQEQFF. The CDR3, as DNA: TGCGCCAGCAGCCAGTCACAGGAGCAGTTCTTC.

This chain links TRBV6-5 with TRBJ2-5; 7 nucleotides agree with TRBD1. This CDR3 contains 13 residues. Unmatched junction bases numbered 6, after V lost 6 bases and J lost 5 bases. Germline V CDR1 and CDR2: MNHEY, SVGAGI. The chain's CDR3 is CASRDRVKETQYF. The CDR3 nucleotides are TGTGCCAGCAGAGACAGGGTAAAGGAGACCCAGTACTTC.

V usage is TRBV11-2 and J usage is TRBJ1-1; possibly TRBD1 for D (6 bases). The V gene lost 7 bases and the J gene lost 1 base, with 16 bases spanning the gap. Germline V gene lookup returns CDR1 SGHAT and CDR2 FQNNGV. This CDR3 region has 15 residues. Here the CDR3 reads CASTPGQWKNTEAFF. DNA of the CDR3: TGTGCCAGCACCCCCGGACAGTGGAAGAACACTGAAGCTTTCTTT.

This clone occurred once. The chain couples TRBV6-6 to TRBJ1-1; maybe TRBD1 (5 bases). Germline CDR1 reads MNHNY; CDR2 reads SVGAGI (reference sequence). The CDR3 is 14 amino acids. Trimming left V 4 bases short and J 2 bases short, with 11 bases between. This chain's CDR3 is CASSSQGSNTEAFF. DNA for the CDR3: TGTGCCAGCAGTTCGCAGGGTAGCAACACTGAAGCTTTCTTT.

The chain has TRBV19 and TRBJ2-5; 7 bases line up with TRBD1. Judging by the DNA end, TRBJ2-7 fits better; the J call may be wrong. The CDR3 runs 13 residues. Germline lookup yields CDR1 LNHDA and CDR2 SQIVND (reference sequence). The chain's CDR3 is CATAADRAYEQYF. CDR3 DNA sequence: TGTGCCACTGCTGCCGACAGGGCTTACGAGCAGTACTTC.

The count of this clone is one. The chain joins TRBV7-8 to TRBJ2-1; 8 positions match TRBD2. Germline CDR1 reads SGHVS; CDR2 reads FQNEAQ. The CDR3 is 15 amino acids. The trim removed 6 bases at V and 4 bases at J, leaving 8 bases unmatched. DNA of the CDR3: TGTGCCAGCAGTTTCCCTAGCGGGTCGTACAATGAGCAGTTCTTC. Translated: CASSFPSGSYNEQFF.

The chain combines TRBV5-1 with TRBJ2-2; perhaps TRBD1 as D (6 bases). V dropped 0 bases and J dropped 3 bases, with 9 bases sitting between them. Looked up from germline, CDR1 is SGHRS and CDR2 is YFSETQ. The CDR3 is 15 amino acids. The CDR3: CASSLGDTDTGELFF. For the CDR3, the DNA is TGCGCCAGCAGCTTGGGGGACACTGACACCGGGGAGCTGTTTTTT.

This clone was seen once. V usage is TRBV6-5 and J usage is TRBJ1-3; TRBD1 matches 11 bases. V trimming: 5 bases; J trimming: 2 bases; junction bases outside the gene matches: 2. The CDR3 is 15 residues long. CDR1 and CDR2 (germline): MNHEY, SVGAGI. CDR3 sequence: CASSRGQGAGNTIYF. In DNA form, the CDR3 reads TGTGCCAGCAGTAGGGGACAGGGGGCTGGAAACACCATATATTTT.

Details on this clone: Other DNA sequences from this sample encode an identical CDR3 as well. This chain uses TRBV18 with TRBJ2-3, with D uncertain. The CDR3 has 13 residues. Trimming removed 1 base at V and 1 base at J, with 3 bases between. Germline values: CDR1 KGHSH, CDR2 LQKENI. The DNA of the CDR3 is TGTGCCAGCTCACCACGGCGCACAGATACGCAGTATTTT. Its protein product is CASSPRRTDTQYF. The whole variable domain, remainder taken from reference TRBV18 and TRBJ2-3, is NAGVMQNPRHLVRRRGQEARLRCSPMKGHSHVYWYRQLPEEGLKFMVYLQKENIIDESGMPKERFSAEFPKEGPSILRIQQVVRGDSAAYFCASSPRRTDTQYFGPGTRLTVL.

The chain employs TRBV7-3 and TRBJ2-2; 9 bases line up with TRBD1. The CDR3 runs to 15 residues. Per germline, CDR1 SGHTA and CDR2 FQGTGA. Trimming cost V 3 bases and J 7 bases; bases outside gene matches: 6. The CDR3 sequence: CASSLDRGSGGELFF. The DNA of the CDR3 is TGTGCCAGCAGCTTGGACAGGGGTTCAGGCGGGGAGCTGTTTTTT. The full variable domain, in which reference TRBV7-3 and TRBJ2-2 provide the parts outside the CDR3, is GAGVSQTPSNKVTEKGKYVELRCDPISGHTALYWYRQSLGQGPEFLIYFQGTGAADDSGLPNDRFFAVRPEGSVSTLKIQRTERGDSAVYLCASSLDRGSGGELFFGEGSRLTVL.

The chain employs TRBV6-5 and TRBJ2-7; tentatively, D is TRBD2 (7 bases). This CDR3 contains 15 residues. The germline gives CDR1 MNHEY, CDR2 SVGAGI. V lost 5 bases, J lost 2 bases, and 16 bases lay in between. CDR3 in DNA: TGTGCCAGCAGTCCCGAGGGGGGGAGGGCCTACGAGCAGTACTTC. This sequence encodes CASSPEGGRAYEQYF.

This clone was picked up one time. The J gene is TRBJ1-6, the V gene TRBV5-1, with 7 positions matching TRBD1. The CDR3 sequence is 15 residues long. In germline, CDR1 is SGHRS, CDR2 YFSETQ. After removal of 4 bases from V and 4 bases from J, the junction contained 5 bases not matched to a gene. The CDR3 bases are TGCGCCAGCAGCATGGGACAGACTTATAATTCACCCCTCCACTTT. Residues: CASSMGQTYNSPLHF.

The sample holds one count of this clone. The V and J genes are TRBV6-5 and TRBJ2-3; 7 bases map to TRBD1. The CDR3 length is 15 residues. The V gene's germline CDR1 is MNHEY and CDR2 SVGAGI. Trimming removed 6 bases from V and 6 bases from J; junction bases left unmatched: 12. The CDR3 loop is CASSPGTVTRDTQYF. The DNA of the CDR3 is TGTGCCAGCAGCCCCGGGACAGTAACCAGGGATACGCAGTATTTT.

The chain joins TRBV6-4 to TRBJ2-1, with 9 positions matching TRBD1. The V segment lost 2 bases and the J segment 1 base; nucleotides outside the gene matches: 3. CDR1 is MRHNA and CDR2 is SNTAGT in the germline V gene. CDR3 size: 16 residues. The CDR3 DNA reads TGTGCCAGCAGTGACCTGACAGGGGGTTCCTACAATGAGCAGTTCTTC. The encoded protein is CASSDLTGGSYNEQFF.

This sequence joins TRBV9 and TRBJ2-1; 7 nucleotides align to TRBD2. V was pared by 0 bases and J by 6 bases, with 15 bases of the junction left unmatched. The germline V gene has CDR1 SGDLS and CDR2 YYNGEE. The CDR3 runs to 18 residues. The CDR3 region is CASSVAAGGSSHINEQFF. CDR3 bases: TGTGCCAGCAGCGTAGCTGCTGGCGGGAGTTCTCATATCAATGAGCAGTTCTTC.

This rearrangement joins TRBV28 to TRBJ2-7; weak D call: TRBD2 (5 bases). Between the trimmed V and J ends, which lost 1 base and 2 bases, there was a span of 12 bases. CDR3 length: 15 residues. The germline V gene has CDR1 MDHEN and CDR2 SYDVKM. In nucleotides, the CDR3 is TGTGCCAGCAGTTTATACCGGGAAGGCCCCTACGAGCAGTACTTC. The encoded protein is CASSLYREGPYEQYF.

The chain joins TRBV14 to TRBJ1-5; D is undetermined. Germline V lookup: CDR1 SGHDN, CDR2 FVKESK. V gave up 2 bases and J gave up 4 bases, with 3 bases separating them. The CDR3 has 12 residues. The CDR3 DNA is TGTGCCAGCAGCCAATTAAATCAGCCCCAGCATTTT. As protein: CASSQLNQPQHF. The entire variable domain, with the rest obtained from reference TRBV14 and TRBJ1-5, is as follows: EAGVTQFPSHSVIEKGQTVTLRCDPISGHDNLYWYRRVMGKEIKFLLHFVKESKQDESGMPNNRFLAERTGGTYSTLKVQPAELEDSGVYFCASSQLNQPQHFGDGTRLSIL.

The chain combines TRBV27 with TRBJ2-3; perhaps TRBD2 as D (5 bases). Trimming shortened V by 3 bases and J by 4 bases, and 8 bases separated the two germline ends. Per germline, CDR1 MNHEY and CDR2 SMNVEV (reference sequence). The CDR3 runs to 13 residues. The CDR3 DNA reads TGTGCCAGCAGTTTTTGGACTTCAGATACGCAGTATTTT. This encodes CASSFWTSDTQYF.

A single count supports this clone. Mismatch with germline at one junction end may stem from a read error. The chain couples TRBV27 to TRBJ2-7, with D uncertain. The CDR3 has 15 amino acids. CDR1 MNHEY and CDR2 SMNVEV come from the germline V gene (reference sequence). CDR3 in amino acids: CASSPLSFSSYEQCF. The DNA of the CDR3 is TGTGCCAGCAGTCCACTAAGTTTCAGCTCCTACGAGCAGTGCTTC.

This chain connects TRBV11-2 to TRBJ2-5, with TRBD2 matching 11 bases. Looked up from germline, CDR1 is SGHAT and CDR2 is FQNNGV. Unmatched junction bases numbered 9, after V lost 5 bases and J lost 1 base. The length of the CDR3 is 17 residues. This CDR3 is CASSPKLAGEVQETQYF. CDR3 DNA: TGTGCCAGCAGCCCCAAACTAGCGGGAGAGGTCCAAGAGACCCAGTACTTC.

The rearrangement uses TRBV5-1 and TRBJ2-7, with D hard to call. CDR1 is SGHRS and CDR2 is YFSETQ in the germline V gene. The CDR3 spans 12 residues. The V end was cut by 5 bases, the J end by 1 base, with 7 bases between. The CDR3 bases are TGCGCCAGCAGTTCACAATCCTACGAGCAGTACTTC. The encoded protein is CASSSQSYEQYF.

The chain carries TRBV7-9 and TRBJ2-3; 9 nucleotides line up with TRBD1. This CDR3 contains 14 residues. Germline CDR1 is SEHNR and CDR2 is FQNEAQ (reference sequence). V was clipped by 7 bases and J by 6 bases; unmatched bases: 8. The CDR3 sequence is CASNPGQGRDTQYF. In nucleotides, the CDR3 is TGTGCCAGCAATCCGGGACAGGGTCGGGATACGCAGTATTTT.

The chain uses TRBV28 and TRBJ2-7; 7 nucleotides match TRBD1. Unmatched junction bases numbered 20, after V lost 4 bases and J lost 5 bases. The CDR3 is 18 residues long. From germline, CDR1 is MDHEN and CDR2 SYDVKM. DNA for the CDR3: TGTGCCAGCAGTTATGTCCTTTTCGTCCGGGACAGCCCAAACGAGCAGTACTTC. Translation gives CASSYVLFVRDSPNEQYF.

The J gene is TRBJ2-7, the V gene TRBV2; 12 nucleotides line up with TRBD1. The junction had 6 bases not matched to a gene; V was cut back by 4 bases and J by 11 bases. Germline V gene data show CDR1 as SNHLY and CDR2 as FYNNEI. The CDR3 covers 13 residues. The CDR3 DNA sequence: TGTGCCAGCAGTGCCGGGACAGGGGGCCCTGAGTACTTC. Protein product: CASSAGTGGPEYF.

This chain uses TRBV19 with TRBJ2-3; TRBD1 agrees at 7 bases. The V and J ends lost 6 bases and 3 bases, in that order; junction bases with no gene match: 9. CDR3 size: 15 residues. Germline assignment: CDR1 LNHDA and CDR2 SQIVND (reference sequence). CDR3 loop: CASSTPTGNTDTQYF. Written as DNA, the CDR3 is TGTGCCAGTAGCACCCCGACAGGGAATACAGATACGCAGTATTTT.

This chain uses TRBV7-8 with TRBJ2-7; D unclear. V lost 4 bases to trimming and J lost 0 bases, with 16 bases between them. This CDR3 has 16 residues. CDR1 and CDR2 from the germline V gene are SGHVS and FQNEAQ. The CDR3 bases are TGTGCCAGCAGCTCCCACGGGTTTAGCCCCTCCTACGAGCAGTACTTC. Translation: CASSSHGFSPSYEQYF.